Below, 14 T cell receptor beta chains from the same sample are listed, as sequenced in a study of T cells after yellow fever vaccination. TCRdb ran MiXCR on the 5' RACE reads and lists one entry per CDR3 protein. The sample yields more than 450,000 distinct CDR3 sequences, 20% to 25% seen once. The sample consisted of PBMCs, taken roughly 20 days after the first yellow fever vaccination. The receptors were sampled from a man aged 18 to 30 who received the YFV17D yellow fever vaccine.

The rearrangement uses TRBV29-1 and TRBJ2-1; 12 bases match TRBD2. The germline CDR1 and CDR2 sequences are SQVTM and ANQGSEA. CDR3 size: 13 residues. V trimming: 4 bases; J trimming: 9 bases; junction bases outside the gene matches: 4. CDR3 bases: TGCAGCGTTGCTAGCGGGGGGGGTAGTGAGCAGTTCTTC. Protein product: CSVASGGGSEQFF.

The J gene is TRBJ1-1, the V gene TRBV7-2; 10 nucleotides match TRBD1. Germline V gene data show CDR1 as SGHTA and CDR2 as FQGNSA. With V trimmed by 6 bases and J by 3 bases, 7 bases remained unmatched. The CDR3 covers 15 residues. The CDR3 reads CASRTPTGGDTEAFF. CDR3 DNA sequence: TGTGCCAGCAGGACTCCGACAGGGGGCGACACTGAAGCTTTCTTT.

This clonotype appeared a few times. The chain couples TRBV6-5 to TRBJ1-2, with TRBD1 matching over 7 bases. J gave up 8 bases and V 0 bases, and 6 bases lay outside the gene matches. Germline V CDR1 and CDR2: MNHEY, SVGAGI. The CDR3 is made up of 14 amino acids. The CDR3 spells CASSYSEGARGYTF. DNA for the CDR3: TGTGCCAGCAGTTACTCGGAGGGGGCGCGGGGCTACACCTTC.

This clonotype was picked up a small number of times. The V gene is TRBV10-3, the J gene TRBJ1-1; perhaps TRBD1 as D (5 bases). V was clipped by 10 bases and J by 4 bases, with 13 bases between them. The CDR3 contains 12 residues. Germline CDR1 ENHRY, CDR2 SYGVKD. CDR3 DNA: TGTGCCACCCGCAGGGACCTCACTGAAGCTTTCTTT. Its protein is CATRRDLTEAFF.

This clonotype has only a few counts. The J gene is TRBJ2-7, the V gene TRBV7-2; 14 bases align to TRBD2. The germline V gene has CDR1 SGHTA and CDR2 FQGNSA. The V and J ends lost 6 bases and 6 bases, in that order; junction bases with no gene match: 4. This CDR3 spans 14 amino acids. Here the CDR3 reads CASRSGLAGAEQYF. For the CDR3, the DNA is TGTGCCAGCAGATCGGGACTAGCGGGGGCCGAGCAGTACTTC.

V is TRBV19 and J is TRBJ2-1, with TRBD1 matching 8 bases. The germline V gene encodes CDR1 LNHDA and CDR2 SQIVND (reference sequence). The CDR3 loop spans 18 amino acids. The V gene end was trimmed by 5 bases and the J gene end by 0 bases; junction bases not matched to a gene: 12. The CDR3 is CASSDGTGSFSSYNEQFF. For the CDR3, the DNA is TGTGCCAGTAGTGATGGGACAGGCTCCTTTAGCTCCTACAATGAGCAGTTCTTC.

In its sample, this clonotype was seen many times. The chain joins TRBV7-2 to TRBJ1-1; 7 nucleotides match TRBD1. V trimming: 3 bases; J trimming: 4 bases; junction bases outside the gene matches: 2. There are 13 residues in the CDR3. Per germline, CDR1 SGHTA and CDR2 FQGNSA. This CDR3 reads CASSFRQGTEAFF. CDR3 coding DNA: TGTGCCAGCAGCTTTCGACAGGGCACTGAAGCTTTCTTT.

The CDR3 here is CASSLMGRNTEAFF. CDR3 DNA: TGCGCCAGCAGCTTGATGGGGCGAAACACTGAAGCTTTCTTT. The chain uses TRBV5-1 and TRBJ1-1, with D possibly TRBD1 on 5 matching bases. Trimming removed 1 base from V and 2 bases from J, with 9 bases in between. The CDR3 length is 14 residues. Germline V CDR1 and CDR2: SGHRS, YFSETQ.

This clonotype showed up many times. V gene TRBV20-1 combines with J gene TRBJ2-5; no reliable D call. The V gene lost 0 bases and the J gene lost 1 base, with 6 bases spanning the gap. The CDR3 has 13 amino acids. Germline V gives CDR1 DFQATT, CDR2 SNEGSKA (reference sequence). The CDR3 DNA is TGCAGTGCTAGAGATCTTGCCCAAGAGACCCAGTACTTC. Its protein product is CSARDLAQETQYF.

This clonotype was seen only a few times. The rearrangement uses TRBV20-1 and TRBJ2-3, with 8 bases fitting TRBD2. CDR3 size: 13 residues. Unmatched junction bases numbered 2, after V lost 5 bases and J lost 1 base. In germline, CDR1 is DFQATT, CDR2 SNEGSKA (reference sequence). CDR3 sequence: CSAYSGGTDTQYF. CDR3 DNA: TGCAGTGCTTATAGCGGGGGCACAGATACGCAGTATTTT.

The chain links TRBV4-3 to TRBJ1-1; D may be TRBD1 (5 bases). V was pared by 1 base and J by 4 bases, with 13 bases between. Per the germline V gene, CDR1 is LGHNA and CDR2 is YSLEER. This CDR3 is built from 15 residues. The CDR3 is CASSQATSGVTEAFF. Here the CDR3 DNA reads TGCGCCAGCAGCCAAGCCACATCGGGGGTCACTGAAGCTTTCTTT.

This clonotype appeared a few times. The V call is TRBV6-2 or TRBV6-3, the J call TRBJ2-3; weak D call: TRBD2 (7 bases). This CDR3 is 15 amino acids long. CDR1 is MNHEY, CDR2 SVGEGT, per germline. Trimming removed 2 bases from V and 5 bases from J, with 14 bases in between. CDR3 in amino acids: CASSYPRGPVDTQYF. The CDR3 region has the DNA TGTGCCAGCAGTTACCCGCGGGGGCCGGTAGATACGCAGTATTTT.

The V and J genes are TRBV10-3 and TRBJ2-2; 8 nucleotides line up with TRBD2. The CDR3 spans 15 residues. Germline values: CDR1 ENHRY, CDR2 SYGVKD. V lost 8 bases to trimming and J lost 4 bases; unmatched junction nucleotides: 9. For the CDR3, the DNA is TGTGCCATCGGACGTGAGCGGGGGCTCACCGGGGAGCTGTTTTTT. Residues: CAIGRERGLTGELFF.

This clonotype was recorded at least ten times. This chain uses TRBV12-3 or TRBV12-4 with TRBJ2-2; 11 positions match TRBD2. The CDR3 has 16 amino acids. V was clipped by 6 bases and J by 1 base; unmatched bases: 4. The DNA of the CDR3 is TGTGCCAGCAGCCCCCTAGCGGGGGGGAACACCGGGGAGCTGTTTTTT. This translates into CASSPLAGGNTGELFF.